These 24 T cell receptor beta chains originate from one sample sequenced in a study of cytomegalovirus exposure and HLA in healthy donors. PCR used 60 Vbeta primers and 13 Jbeta primers. Assay used: immunoSEQ multiplex PCR; TCRdb lists only in-frame clones, some missing. The sample comprises roughly 60,000 clones, approximately 70% of which are singletons, and roughly a fifth rests with the top ten. Sequenced: PBMCs. The receptors were sampled from a woman aged 55-69 years in good health and CMV-seropositive.

The V and J genes are TRBV19 and TRBJ1-2; D might be TRBD1 (5 bases). The germline V gene encodes CDR1 LNHDA and CDR2 SQIVND (reference sequence). The V gene lost 7 bases and the J gene lost 2 bases, with 14 bases spanning the gap. This CDR3 region has 14 residues. The CDR3 loop reads CASTEPDRNYGYTF. The CDR3 coding sequence is TGTGCCAGTACCGAACCAGACAGAAACTATGGCTACACCTTC.

This chain uses TRBV7-8 with TRBJ2-5; 12 bases match TRBD2. The CDR3 covers 17 residues. Germline V lookup: CDR1 SGHVS, CDR2 FQNEAQ. The J segment lost 5 bases and the V segment lost 1 base, leaving 8 bases of the junction unmatched. The CDR3 nucleotides are TGTGCCAGCAGCTTAGAGGCTAGCGGGGGGGCCGGGGAGACCCAGTACTTC. This translates into CASSLEASGGAGETQYF.

The chain uses TRBV5-6 and TRBJ1-1; possibly TRBD1 for D (5 bases). Germline V gene lookup returns CDR1 SGHDT and CDR2 YYEEEE. V shed 4 bases and J shed 3 bases, with 10 bases lying between them. The CDR3 has 13 amino acids. In nucleotides, the CDR3 is TGTGCCAGCAGCCCGGTAGGGGACACTGAAGCTTTCTTT. Its protein product is CASSPVGDTEAFF.

The chain is built from TRBV5-6 and TRBJ2-5, with a tentative D call TRBD1 (5 bases). V was cut by 0 bases and J by 5 bases, with 11 bases left in between. CDR3 length: 14 amino acids. Looked up from germline, CDR1 is SGHDT and CDR2 is YYEEEE. The CDR3 DNA sequence: TGTGCCAGCAGCTTGGAGGGGATATGGGAGACCCAGTACTTC. Its protein product is CASSLEGIWETQYF.

This chain joins TRBV13 and TRBJ2-1, with 7 bases identical to TRBD2. The V gene end was trimmed by 1 base and the J gene end by 4 bases; junction bases not matched to a gene: 10. The germline V gene has CDR1 PRHDT and CDR2 FYEKMQ (reference sequence). The CDR3 has 17 residues. The CDR3 loop reads CASSLARWTRNYNEQFF. DNA of the CDR3: TGTGCCAGCAGCTTAGCCCGCTGGACTAGGAATTACAATGAGCAGTTCTTC.

For the CDR3, the DNA is TGTGCCAGTAGTATTTCACCCCCCCCAGGAGAGACCCAGTACTTC. This gives the protein CASSISPPPGETQYF. The chain has TRBV19 and TRBJ2-5; D remains unclear. Trimming removed 3 bases from V and 4 bases from J, with 15 bases in between. This CDR3 region has 15 residues. Germline values: CDR1 LNHDA, CDR2 SQIVND (reference sequence).

This clone showed up just a few times. The chain has TRBV5-8 and TRBJ1-4; D is perhaps TRBD1 (6 bases). The CDR3 runs 15 residues. Between the trimmed V and J ends, which lost 4 bases and 8 bases, there was a span of 18 bases. Germline lookup yields CDR1 SGHTS and CDR2 YDEGEE. The CDR3: CASSRWAGEGEKLFF. Here the CDR3 DNA reads TGTGCCAGCAGCCGCTGGGCAGGGGAAGGGGAAAAACTGTTTTTT.

The V call is TRBV6-1, the J call TRBJ1-2; D unresolved. This CDR3 contains 13 residues. In germline, CDR1 is MNHNS, CDR2 SASEGT. Trimming took 2 bases from V and 4 from J, leaving 8 bases between them. CDR3 amino acids: CASSETETYGYTF. The CDR3 region has the DNA TGTGCCAGCAGTGAAACAGAAACCTATGGCTACACCTTC.

This chain links TRBV2 with TRBJ1-1; D not resolved. This CDR3 has 13 amino acids. CDR1 and CDR2 from the germline V gene are SNHLY and FYNNEI. The V gene lost 7 bases and the J gene lost 5 bases, with 14 bases spanning the gap. The CDR3 protein is CASNYDSGTEAFF. In DNA form, the CDR3 reads TGTGCCAGCAATTACGACTCGGGGACTGAAGCTTTCTTT.

The V call is TRBV29-1, the J call TRBJ1-2; 7 bases align to TRBD1. Germline-derived CDR1 and CDR2 are SQVTM and ANQGSEA. The CDR3 has 12 residues. The V segment lost 4 bases and the J segment 3 bases; nucleotides outside the gene matches: 2. The CDR3: CSVGQGDYGYTF. CDR3 coding DNA: TGCAGCGTTGGACAGGGAGACTATGGCTACACCTTC.

The rearrangement joins TRBV5-1 to TRBJ2-1; 9 bases line up with TRBD2. CDR1 SGHRS and CDR2 YFSETQ come from the germline V gene. The CDR3 consists of 15 residues. J lost 4 bases, V lost 2 bases, and 4 bases had no gene match. CDR3 coding DNA: TGCGCCAGCAGCTTTGCGGGGGGGACGTACAATGAGCAGTTCTTC. This gives the protein CASSFAGGTYNEQFF.

This clone was seen more than once but under ten times. The chain is built from TRBV4-2 and TRBJ1-2; TRBD1 aligns across 7 bases. V dropped 1 base and J dropped 7; count of bases not matched to a gene: 9. CDR1 is LGHNA and CDR2 is YNFKEQ in the germline V gene. The CDR3 runs to 15 residues. CDR3 protein: CASSQVLQGPSGYTF. CDR3 nucleotides: TGTGCCAGCAGCCAAGTTTTACAGGGGCCTAGTGGCTACACCTTC.

The chain has TRBV5-1 and TRBJ2-7, with TRBD1 as a possible D gene (5 bases). Trimming removed 0 bases from V and 7 bases from J, with 14 bases in between. The CDR3 spans 14 residues. The germline CDR1 and CDR2 sequences are SGHRS and YFSETQ. In DNA form, the CDR3 reads TGCGCCAGCAGCTTGGAGGGGCCAGGGATTGAGCAGTACTTC. Encoded protein: CASSLEGPGIEQYF.

The genes are TRBV19 and TRBJ2-7, with 8 bases fitting TRBD2. The germline V gene has CDR1 LNHDA and CDR2 SQIVND (reference sequence). The CDR3 consists of 15 residues. J was trimmed by 6 bases and V by 5 bases; bases with no gene match: 12. CDR3: CASSSGGATSGEQYF. CDR3 bases: TGTGCCAGTAGTTCGGGGGGGGCGACTTCCGGCGAGCAGTACTTC.

The chain links TRBV6-6 to TRBJ2-1, with D perhaps matching TRBD1 (6 bases). This CDR3 contains 14 residues. V lost 2 bases, J lost 8 bases, and 13 bases lay in between. Germline CDR1 is MNHNY and CDR2 is SVGAGI (reference sequence). CDR3 sequence: CASSYTIQGDEQFF. Here the CDR3 DNA reads TGTGCCAGCAGTTACACGATACAGGGAGATGAGCAGTTCTTC.

The DNA for the CDR3 is TGTGCCAGCAGCCAAACTATGAGCTCCTACGAGCAGTACTTC. This sequence encodes CASSQTMSSYEQYF. This sequence joins TRBV7-8 and TRBJ2-7; the D is unclear. The CDR3 extends over 14 amino acids. Deletions cut 5 bases from V and 0 bases from J, with 11 bases between. The germline CDR1 and CDR2 sequences are SGHVS and FQNEAQ. The full variable domain, with the rest looked up from reference TRBV7-8 and TRBJ2-7, is GAGVSQSPRYKVAKRGQDVALRCDPISGHVSLFWYQQALGQGPEFLTYFQNEAQLDKSGLPSDRFFAERPEGSVSTLKIQRTQQEDSAVYLCASSQTMSSYEQYFGPGTRLTVT.

This clone was observed a handful of times. The chain is built from TRBV7-6 and TRBJ2-5; D call uncertain. The end of the DNA aligns better with TRBJ2-7, so the J call may be wrong. The germline CDR1 and CDR2 sequences are SGHVS and FNYEAQ. The CDR3 totals 14 residues. CDR3 sequence: CASSSRTATYEQYF. In DNA form, the CDR3 reads TGTGCCAGCAGCTCTCGAACAGCTACCTACGAGCAGTACTTC.

The chain recombines TRBV28 with TRBJ1-5; possible D gene TRBD1, 5 bases. CDR1 is MDHEN and CDR2 is SYDVKM in the germline V gene. This CDR3 has 15 residues. V lost 7 bases and J lost 4, with 17 bases in between. The CDR3 DNA is TGTGCCAGCAAGTTTATGGGTCGGGGGAATCAGCCCCAGCATTTT. Protein product: CASKFMGRGNQPQHF.

The chain recombines TRBV10-3 with TRBJ1-1, with a tentative D call TRBD1 (6 bases). V shed 6 bases and J shed 0 bases, with 11 bases lying between them. The CDR3 extends over 14 amino acids. CDR1 is ENHRY, CDR2 SYGVKD, per germline. The chain's CDR3 is CAIRTSGVNTEAFF. The CDR3 nucleotides read TGTGCCATCAGGACATCAGGGGTGAACACTGAAGCTTTCTTT.

This clone was detected a few times. V gene TRBV21-1 combines with J gene TRBJ2-4; the table's D call of TRBD1 was not tested on the DNA. The J call is uncertain, as TRBJ2-7 better fits the DNA end. TRBV21-1 is given as a pseudogene. The CDR3 runs to 12 residues. This CDR3 is CASSADRAEQYF. CDR3 in DNA: TGTGCCAGCAGCGCGGACAGGGCCGAGCAGTACTTC.

This chain links TRBV5-1 with TRBJ2-3; D is perhaps TRBD1 (6 bases). V gave up 4 bases and J gave up 2 bases, with 14 bases separating them. Germline V gene lookup returns CDR1 SGHRS and CDR2 YFSETQ. CDR3 length: 15 amino acids. Written as DNA, the CDR3 is TGCGCCAGCAGCCGGGATGGGACACACACAGATACGCAGTATTTT. Translated: CASSRDGTHTDTQYF. The entire variable domain, with the rest obtained from reference TRBV5-1 and TRBJ2-3, is as follows: KAGVTQTPRYLIKTRGQQVTLSCSPISGHRSVSWYQQTPGQGLQFLFEYFSETQRNKGNFPGRFSGRQFSNSRSEMNVSTLELGDSALYLCASSRDGTHTDTQYFGPGTRLTVL.

The chain couples TRBV27 to TRBJ2-6, with 10 bases identical to TRBD1. This CDR3 comprises 17 residues. Trimming removed 6 bases from V and 1 base from J; junction bases left unmatched: 6. Germline V gene sequence: CDR1 MNHEY, CDR2 SMNVEV (reference sequence). This CDR3 is CASRSGTGVSGANVLTF. The CDR3 DNA is TGTGCCAGCAGATCCGGGACAGGGGTATCTGGGGCCAACGTCCTGACTTTC. Full variable domain (missing parts from reference TRBV27 and TRBJ2-6): EAQVTQNPRYLITVTGKKLTVTCSQNMNHEYMSWYRQDPGLGLRQIYYSMNVEVTDKGDVPEGYKVSRKEKRNFPLILESPSPNQTSLYFCASRSGTGVSGANVLTFGAGSRLTVL.

This chain links TRBV6-1 with TRBJ2-1, with 13 bases fitting TRBD2. This CDR3 contains 17 residues. Trimming removed 3 bases from V and 3 bases from J; junction bases left unmatched: 5. The germline V gene has CDR1 MNHNS and CDR2 SASEGT. The CDR3 DNA reads TGTGCCAGCAGTGATGCGGGACTAGCGGGGAACTACAATGAGCAGTTCTTC. This sequence encodes CASSDAGLAGNYNEQFF.

The J gene is TRBJ2-5, the V gene TRBV2, with TRBD2 identical over 7 bases. Germline trimming cut 5 bases from V and 4 bases from J; bases unmatched to any gene: 7. From germline, CDR1 is SNHLY and CDR2 FYNNEI. There are 14 residues in the CDR3. The CDR3 DNA reads TGTGCCAGCAGTCTAGGGAGGGATTCAGAGACCCAGTACTTC. Its protein product is CASSLGRDSETQYF.